A selection of T cell receptor beta chains follows, all from one sample in a study of CXCR3-negative and CXCR3-positive naive CD8 T cells. TCRdb reprocessed the 5' RACE reads and keeps a single row for each CDR3 protein, giving no DNA. The repertoire shows some 150,000 distinct CDR3 sequences; the top ten hold about 0.37%. The sample comprised naive CXCR3+ CD8+ T cells from blood. All receptors come from a human donor in good health. Some clones in this sample may be carry-over from other donors' samples. Both conserved end residues are part of each CDR3. Fields, in order: V gene, J gene, CDR3 length, CDR3 protein.

V: TRBV5-8; J: TRBJ2-1; length: 15; CDR3: CASSPGTSGGNEQFF
V: TRBV10-3; J: TRBJ2-2; length: 17; CDR3: CAISAPGTGVNTGELFF
V: TRBV12-3/TRBV12-4; J: TRBJ2-3; length: 13; CDR3: CASSLFHTDTQYF
V: TRBV13; J: TRBJ2-3; length: 16; CDR3: CASSFGSGRVTDTQYF
V: TRBV27; J: TRBJ2-5; length: 13; CDR3: CASSDHNQETQYF
V: TRBV19; J: TRBJ2-7; length: 15; CDR3: CASSTGQRFSYEQYF
V: TRBV28; J: TRBJ2-1; length: 17; CDR3: CASGRTTPRSTYNEQFF
V: TRBV28; J: TRBJ2-1; length: 18; CDR3: CASSLLSWLAAGYNEQFF
V: TRBV29-1; J: TRBJ2-7; length: 11; CDR3: CSVVVNYEQYF
V: TRBV7-9; J: TRBJ2-7; length: 14; CDR3: CASSPTGTGAEQYF
V: TRBV19; J: TRBJ1-1; length: 16; CDR3: CASSKNSNPMNTEAFF
V: TRBV28; J: TRBJ1-5; length: 18; CDR3: CASSLGRRKGGSNQPQHF
V: TRBV7-6; J: TRBJ1-1; length: 14; CDR3: CASSSGQMNTEAFF
V: TRBV14; J: TRBJ2-1; length: 18; CDR3: CASSQEEQGALPDNEQFF
V: TRBV28; J: TRBJ2-3; length: 15; CDR3: CASSFPGVGTDTQYF
V: TRBV5-1; J: TRBJ2-7; length: 14; CDR3: CASSLTLNGVEQYF
V: TRBV5-1; J: TRBJ2-1; length: 17; CDR3: CASSLGSQGIIGDEQFF
V: TRBV9; J: TRBJ2-7; length: 12; CDR3: CASSEGTKEQYF
V: TRBV7-9; J: TRBJ2-1; length: 17; CDR3: CASSDKNSGSFHNEQFF
V: TRBV19; J: TRBJ2-2; length: 14; CDR3: CAHQEAVNTGELFF
V: TRBV7-9; J: TRBJ1-1; length: 15; CDR3: CASSSGIGVNTEAFF
V: TRBV7-9; J: TRBJ2-1; length: 13; CDR3: CASSSDRAREQFF
V: TRBV20-1; J: TRBJ2-7; length: 14; CDR3: CSVPGGTGTYEQYF
V: TRBV6-5; J: TRBJ1-2; length: 15; CDR3: CASSRQFTFDYGYTF
V: TRBV29-1; J: TRBJ2-1; length: 13; CDR3: CSVTDSTDNEQFF
V: TRBV29-1; J: TRBJ2-1; length: 14; CDR3: CSVVLSDSYNEQFF
V: TRBV7-8; J: TRBJ2-2; length: 13; CDR3: CASSLPYTGELFF
V: TRBV20-1; J: TRBJ2-2; length: 16; CDR3: CSARDGGRAVTGELFF
V: TRBV7-9; J: TRBJ2-7; length: 15; CDR3: CASSSGTGGYYEQYF
V: TRBV7-9; J: TRBJ2-1; length: 16; CDR3: CASIPRSGTQYNEQFF
V: TRBV6-5; J: TRBJ1-1; length: 16; CDR3: CASSYYVDVTNTEAFF
V: TRBV28; J: TRBJ2-2; length: 15; CDR3: CASSLLSGSTGELFF